Below are 8 T cell receptor beta chains sequenced from a single sample in a study of cytomegalovirus exposure and HLA in healthy donors (TCRdb year 2017). Receptor amplification or capture employed the immunoSEQ multiplex PCR assay. For the multiplex PCR, a mixture combining 60 forward primers for TCR Vbeta segments and 13 reverse primers for TCR Jbeta segments was used. TCRdb took over this immuneACCESS table, retaining in-frame rearrangements with V and J assigned. Such tables are incomplete; in checked studies, under half of the missing clones stem from an unresolved V gene, and the remainder is unexplained. This sample is represented by about 150,000 clones; just under 90% of them were singletons. 5.2% of the sample is in the top ten clones. Sequenced input: PBMCs. These receptors were obtained from a woman aged 25 to 39 in good health and CMV-seronegative.

V gene TRBV5-4 combines with J gene TRBJ2-4; TRBD2 matches at 7 bases. The germline gives CDR1 SGHNT, CDR2 YYREEE (reference sequence). The length of the CDR3 is 15 residues. V trimming: 0 bases; J trimming: 6 bases; junction bases outside the gene matches: 6. CDR3 DNA: TGTGCCAGCAGCTTGGCTCGGGGGGTTGGAAACATTCAGTACTTC. Protein: CASSLARGVGNIQYF.

This chain links TRBV4-1 with TRBJ2-7; 7 bases line up with TRBD1. Germline CDR1 reads MGHRA; CDR2 reads YSYEKL. J gave up 0 bases and V 1 base, and 3 bases lay outside the gene matches. The CDR3 loop spans 15 amino acids. CDR3 in DNA: TGCGCCAGCAGCCAAGTGGACAGGAGCTCCTACGAGCAGTACTTC. It specifies CASSQVDRSSYEQYF.

The J gene is TRBJ1-6, the V gene TRBV6-6; D is unclear. Between the trimmed V and J ends, which lost 7 bases and 11 bases, there was a span of 15 bases. This CDR3 has 13 amino acids. CDR1 and CDR2 (germline): MNHNY, SVGAGI (reference sequence). CDR3 sequence (DNA): TGTGCCAGCAAAAACGACGGAGGTACACCCCTCCACTTT. This gives the protein CASKNDGGTPLHF.

The V call is TRBV5-1, the J call TRBJ2-1, with D maybe TRBD2 (6 bases). The V and J ends lost 5 bases and 4 bases respectively, with 22 bases between them. The CDR3 extends over 17 amino acids. Germline V gene lookup returns CDR1 SGHRS and CDR2 YFSETQ. CDR3 amino acids: CASRPAGGAQAYNEQFF. The CDR3 DNA reads as TGCGCCAGCAGACCAGCTGGAGGGGCGCAAGCTTACAATGAGCAGTTCTTC.

This clone occurred a few times. The V call is TRBV28, the J call TRBJ2-5, with 12 positions matching TRBD1. V lost 2 bases, J lost 5 bases, and 9 bases stayed unmatched. CDR1 MDHEN and CDR2 SYDVKM come from the germline V gene. This CDR3 comprises 17 residues. CDR3 residues: CASSLRGQGARFETQYF. CDR3 DNA: TGTGCCAGCAGTTTAAGGGGACAGGGGGCGCGTTTCGAGACCCAGTACTTC.

V gene TRBV18 combines with J gene TRBJ2-2; 7 bases match TRBD1. CDR1 and CDR2 (germline): KGHSH, LQKENI. V lost 3 bases to trimming and J lost 4 bases; unmatched junction nucleotides: 5. The CDR3 has 15 residues. This CDR3 is CASSPDRVSTGELFF. The CDR3 nucleotides read TGTGCCAGCTCACCCGACAGGGTCTCCACCGGGGAGCTGTTTTTT.

The chain joins TRBV7-9 to TRBJ2-5; 7 bases align to TRBD2. The J call is doubtful: the DNA matches TRBJ2-7 better. The CDR3 spans 14 residues. Germline V lookup: CDR1 SEHNR, CDR2 FQNEAQ (reference sequence). The CDR3, as DNA: TGTGCCAGCAGCTTGCGGGAGCCCCCCTACGAGCAGTACTTC. The encoded protein is CASSLREPPYEQYF.

This chain connects TRBV18 to TRBJ2-7; possibly TRBD1 for D (6 bases). Germline V gives CDR1 KGHSH, CDR2 LQKENI. V lost 1 base, J lost 4 bases, and 11 bases lay in between. The CDR3 contains 14 residues. The CDR3 spells CASSPRTGKYEQYF. CDR3 bases: TGTGCCAGCTCACCACGAACAGGGAAATACGAGCAGTACTTC.